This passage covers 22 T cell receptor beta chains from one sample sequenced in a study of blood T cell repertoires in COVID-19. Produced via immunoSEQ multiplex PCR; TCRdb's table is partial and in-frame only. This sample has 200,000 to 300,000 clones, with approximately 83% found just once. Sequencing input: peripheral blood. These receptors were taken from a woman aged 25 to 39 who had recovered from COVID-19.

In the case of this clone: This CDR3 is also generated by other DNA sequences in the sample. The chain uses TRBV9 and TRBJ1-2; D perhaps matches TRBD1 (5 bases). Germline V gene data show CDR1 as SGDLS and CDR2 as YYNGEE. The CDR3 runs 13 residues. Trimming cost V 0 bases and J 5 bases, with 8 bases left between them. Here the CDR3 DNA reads TGTGCCAGCAGCGTAGCGGGGGGTTATGGCTACACCTTC. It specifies CASSVAGGYGYTF.

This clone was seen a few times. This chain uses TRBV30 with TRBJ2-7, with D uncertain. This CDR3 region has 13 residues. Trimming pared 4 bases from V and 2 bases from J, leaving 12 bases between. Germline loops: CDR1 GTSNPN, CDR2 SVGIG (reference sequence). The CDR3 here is CAWTRGLTYEQYF. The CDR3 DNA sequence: TGTGCCTGGACCCGCGGTCTCACCTACGAGCAGTACTTC.

The CDR3 region is CARSGGATNEQYF. The CDR3, as DNA: TGTGCCCGCTCCGGGGGGGCCACGAACGAGCAGTACTTC. The rearrangement uses TRBV19 and TRBJ2-7; 8 bases line up with TRBD2. The V segment lost 11 bases and the J segment 5 bases; nucleotides outside the gene matches: 11. CDR3 length: 13 residues. Germline lookup yields CDR1 LNHDA and CDR2 SQIVND (reference sequence).

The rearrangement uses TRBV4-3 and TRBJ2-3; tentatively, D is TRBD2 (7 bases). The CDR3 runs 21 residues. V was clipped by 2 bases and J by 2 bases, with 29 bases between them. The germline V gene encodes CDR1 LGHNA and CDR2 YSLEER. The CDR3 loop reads CASSQNVPRDLGGGNTDTQYF. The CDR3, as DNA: TGCGCCAGCAGCCAAAATGTCCCCCGGGACTTAGGGGGGGGAAACACAGATACGCAGTATTTT.

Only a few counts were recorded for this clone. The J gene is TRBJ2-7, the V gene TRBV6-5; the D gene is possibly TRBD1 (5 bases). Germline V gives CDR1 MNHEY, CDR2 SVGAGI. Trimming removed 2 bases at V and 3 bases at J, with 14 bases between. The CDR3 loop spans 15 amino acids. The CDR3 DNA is TGTGCCAGCAGTTACGAGGCAGGGCTAAGCTACGAGCAGTACTTC. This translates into CASSYEAGLSYEQYF.

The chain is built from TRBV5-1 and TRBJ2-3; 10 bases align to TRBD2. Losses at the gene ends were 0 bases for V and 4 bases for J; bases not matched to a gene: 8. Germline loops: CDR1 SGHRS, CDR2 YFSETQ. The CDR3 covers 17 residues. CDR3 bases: TGCGCCAGCAGCTTGGATGTAGCGGGGGGTTTGGCAGATACGCAGTATTTT. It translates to CASSLDVAGGLADTQYF.

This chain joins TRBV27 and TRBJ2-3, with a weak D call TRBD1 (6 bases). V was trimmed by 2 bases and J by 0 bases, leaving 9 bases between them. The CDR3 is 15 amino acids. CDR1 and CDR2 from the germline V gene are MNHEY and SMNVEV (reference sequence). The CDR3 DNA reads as TGTGCCAGCAGTTTAGGACAGCGTAGCACAGATACGCAGTATTTT. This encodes CASSLGQRSTDTQYF.

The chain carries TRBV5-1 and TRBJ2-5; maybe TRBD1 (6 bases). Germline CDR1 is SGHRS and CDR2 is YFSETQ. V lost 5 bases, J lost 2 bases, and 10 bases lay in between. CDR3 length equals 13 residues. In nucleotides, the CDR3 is TGCGCCAGCAGGACCCAGGGGCAAGAGACCCAGTACTTC. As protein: CASRTQGQETQYF.

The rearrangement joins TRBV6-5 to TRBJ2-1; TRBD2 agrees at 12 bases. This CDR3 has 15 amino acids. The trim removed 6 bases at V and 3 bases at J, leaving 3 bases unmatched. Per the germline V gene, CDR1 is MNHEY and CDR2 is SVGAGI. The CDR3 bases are TGTGCCAGCAGGCTAGCGGGGGGGGTCTACAATGAGCAGTTCTTC. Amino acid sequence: CASRLAGGVYNEQFF.

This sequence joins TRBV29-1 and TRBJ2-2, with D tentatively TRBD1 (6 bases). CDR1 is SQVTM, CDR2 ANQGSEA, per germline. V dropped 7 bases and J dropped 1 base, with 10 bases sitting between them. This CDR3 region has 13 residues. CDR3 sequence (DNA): TGCAGCGCCCCGACAGGGAACACCGGGGAGCTGTTTTTT. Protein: CSAPTGNTGELFF.

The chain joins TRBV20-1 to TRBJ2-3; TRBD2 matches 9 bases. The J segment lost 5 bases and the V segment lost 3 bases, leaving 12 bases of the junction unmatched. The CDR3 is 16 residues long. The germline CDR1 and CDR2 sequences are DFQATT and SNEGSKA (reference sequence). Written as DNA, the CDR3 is TGCAGTGCTAGTAACAGCAAGCGGGGGGATGGAGATACGCAGTATTTT. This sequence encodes CSASNSKRGDGDTQYF.

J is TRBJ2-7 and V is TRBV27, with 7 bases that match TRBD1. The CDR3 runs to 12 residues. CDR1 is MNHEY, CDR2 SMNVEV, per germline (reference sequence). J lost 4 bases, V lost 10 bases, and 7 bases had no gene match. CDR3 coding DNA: TGTGCCACCGGCTCAGGGGGATACGAGCAGTACTTC. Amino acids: CATGSGGYEQYF.

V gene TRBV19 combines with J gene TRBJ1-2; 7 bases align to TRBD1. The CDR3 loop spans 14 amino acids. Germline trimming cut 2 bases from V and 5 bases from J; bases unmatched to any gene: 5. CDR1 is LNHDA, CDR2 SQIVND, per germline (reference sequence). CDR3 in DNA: TGTGCCAGTAGTATAAGGGGGCCAATGTATGGCTACACCTTC. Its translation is CASSIRGPMYGYTF.

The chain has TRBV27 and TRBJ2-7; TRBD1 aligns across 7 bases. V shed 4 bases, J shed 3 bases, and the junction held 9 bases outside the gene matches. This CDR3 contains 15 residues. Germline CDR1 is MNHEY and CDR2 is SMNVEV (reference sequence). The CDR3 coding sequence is TGTGCCAGCAGTTCATTACCCGGGACAGACTACGAGCAGTACTTC. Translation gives CASSSLPGTDYEQYF.

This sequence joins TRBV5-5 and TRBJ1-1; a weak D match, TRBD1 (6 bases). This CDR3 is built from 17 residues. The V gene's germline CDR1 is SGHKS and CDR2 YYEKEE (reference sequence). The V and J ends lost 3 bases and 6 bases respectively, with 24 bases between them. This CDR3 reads CASSSPFKKGGGAEAFF. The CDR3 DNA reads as TGTGCCAGCAGCTCTCCTTTTAAGAAAGGGGGGGGCGCTGAAGCTTTCTTT.

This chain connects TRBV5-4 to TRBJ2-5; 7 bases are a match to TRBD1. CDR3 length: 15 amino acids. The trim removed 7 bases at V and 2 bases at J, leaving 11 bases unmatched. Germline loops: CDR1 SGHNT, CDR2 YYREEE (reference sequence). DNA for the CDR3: TGTGCCAGCCACCTAGGGGCGGACAGGCAAGAGACCCAGTACTTC. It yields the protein CASHLGADRQETQYF.

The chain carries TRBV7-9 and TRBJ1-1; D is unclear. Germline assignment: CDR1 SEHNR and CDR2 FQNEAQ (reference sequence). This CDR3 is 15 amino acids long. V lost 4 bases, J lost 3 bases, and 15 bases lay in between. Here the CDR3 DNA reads TGTGCCAGCAGCTCCCCTGCCCCAGTCGACACTGAAGCTTTCTTT. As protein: CASSSPAPVDTEAFF.

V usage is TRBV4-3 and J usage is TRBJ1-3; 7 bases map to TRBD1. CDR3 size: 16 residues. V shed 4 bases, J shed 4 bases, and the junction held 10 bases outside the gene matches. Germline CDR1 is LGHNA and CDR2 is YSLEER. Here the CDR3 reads CASSPRGDNDGNTIYF. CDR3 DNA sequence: TGCGCCAGCAGCCCCAGGGGGGACAACGACGGAAACACCATATATTTT.

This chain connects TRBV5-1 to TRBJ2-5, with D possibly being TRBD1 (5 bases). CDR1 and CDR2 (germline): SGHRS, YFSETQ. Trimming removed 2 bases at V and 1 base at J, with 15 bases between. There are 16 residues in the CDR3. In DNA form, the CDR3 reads TGCGCCAGCAGCTTATACCCAGGACACCTCCAAGAGACCCAGTACTTC. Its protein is CASSLYPGHLQETQYF.

The CDR3 DNA is TGTGCCAGCAGTCCCGAACCGGGACTACCGATCCAAGAGACCCAGTACTTC. It is translated as CASSPEPGLPIQETQYF. The V call is TRBV27, the J call TRBJ2-5; the match to TRBD2 covers 7 bases. CDR1 and CDR2 (germline): MNHEY, SMNVEV (reference sequence). The CDR3 totals 17 residues. V lost 5 bases, J lost 1 base, and 13 bases stayed unmatched.

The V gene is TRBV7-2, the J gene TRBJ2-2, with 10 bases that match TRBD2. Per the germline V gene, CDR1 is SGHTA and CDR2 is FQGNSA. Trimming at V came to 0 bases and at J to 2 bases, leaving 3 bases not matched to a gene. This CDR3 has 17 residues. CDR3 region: CASSLASGGLNTGELFF. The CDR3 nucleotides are TGTGCCAGCAGCTTAGCTAGCGGGGGGCTAAACACCGGGGAGCTGTTTTTT.

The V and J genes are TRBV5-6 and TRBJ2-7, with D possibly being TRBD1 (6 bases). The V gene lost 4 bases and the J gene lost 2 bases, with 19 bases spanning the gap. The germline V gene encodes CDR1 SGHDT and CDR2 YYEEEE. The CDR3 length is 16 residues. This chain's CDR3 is CASSRPGQLMAYEQYF. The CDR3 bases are TGTGCCAGCAGCAGGCCGGGACAACTAATGGCCTACGAGCAGTACTTC.